A selection of T cell receptor beta chains follows, all from one sample in a study of blood T cells in healthy people across ages. TCRdb redid the calling of the 5' RACE reads with MiXCR, one entry per CDR3 protein. This table has about 760,000 distinct CDR3 sequences, roughly 56% appearing once. What was sequenced was blood. All receptors derive from a man aged 35 to 55 in good health. The CDR3 runs from the conserved cysteine through the conserved F or W. A D gene is named only where the DNA matches it firmly. The size field is filled for only some rows; it gives once, few, many or a size class.

D gene	V gene	J gene	clone size	CDR3 DNA	CDR3 protein
NA	TRBV5-6	TRBJ2-4	few	TGTGCCAGCAGCTTGAACTCTAATCCGGACATTCAGTACTTC	CASSLNSNPDIQYF
NA	TRBV7-2	TRBJ2-5	few	TGTGCCAGCACTCCCGGGGACGGGGGAAAGTCACAGACCCAGTACTTC	CASTPGDGGKSQTQYF
TRBD1	TRBV28	TRBJ2-7	few	TGTGCCAGCAGTCGGACAGGGAGAAGTTACGAGCAGTACTTC	CASSRTGRSYEQYF
TRBD2	TRBV25-1	TRBJ2-7	NA	TGTGCCTTTTCGAGGGGACTAGCGGGAGGTTGGGGGAACGAGCAGTACTTC	CAFSRGLAGGWGNEQYF
NA	TRBV15	TRBJ2-7	once	TGTGCCACCAGCAGAGCTGGGGGGGGGGACAATGAGCAGTACTTC	CATSRAGGGDNEQYF
NA	TRBV6-6	TRBJ2-7	NA	TGTGCCAGCACCTATAGCCCGTCTACGAAGCAGTACTTC	CASTYSPSTKQYF
TRBD1	TRBV4-2	TRBJ2-7	few	TGTGCCAGCAGCCAAGCTTGGACAGGGGGCTACGAGCAGTACTTC	CASSQAWTGGYEQYF
TRBD1	TRBV18	TRBJ2-1	NA	TGTGCCAGCTCACCACCGGCGACAGGGATCAATGAGCAGTTCTTC	CASSPPATGINEQFF
NA	TRBV12-5	TRBJ2-5	NA	TGTGCTAGTGGTCCGAGGGACGCCTACCAAGAGACCCAGTACTTC	CASGPRDAYQETQYF
TRBD1	TRBV7-2	TRBJ1-2	NA	TGTGCCAGCAGCTTAGGCCCGGGACAGGGATCCTATGGCTACACCTTC	CASSLGPGQGSYGYTF
TRBD2	TRBV7-2	TRBJ2-7	NA	TGTGCCAGCAGCTTTTTCGTATCCACGGCGGGAGAATACGAGCAGTACTTC	CASSFFVSTAGEYEQYF
TRBD2	TRBV25-1	TRBJ2-7	NA	TGTGCCAGCAGTGGGTATCGGGGGACGGGAGGATACGAGCAGTACTTC	CASSGYRGTGGYEQYF
NA	TRBV20-1	TRBJ2-5	NA	TGCAGTGCTAGCCCGACCCAGATGGGCGAGACCCAGTACTTC	CSASPTQMGETQYF
NA	TRBV20-1	TRBJ2-7	NA	TGCAGTGCTAGAGATGGGTCCCGGGAGCAGTACTTC	CSARDGSREQYF
NA	TRBV10-3	TRBJ1-2	few	TGTGCCATCAGTGAGGGGATAGGCTACAACTATGGCTACACCTTC	CAISEGIGYNYGYTF
NA	TRBV27	TRBJ1-6	few	TGTGCCAGCAGACGACCCTATAATTCACCCCTCCACTTT	CASRRPYNSPLHF
NA	TRBV9	TRBJ1-1	NA	TGTGCCAGCAGCGTCCTGAATCCCGGGGGCACTGAAGCTTTCTTT	CASSVLNPGGTEAFF
NA	TRBV24-1	TRBJ1-5	NA	TGTGCCACCAGTGGTAAGAATCAGCCCCAGCATTTT	CATSGKNQPQHF
TRBD2	TRBV6-2/TRBV6-3	TRBJ2-5	NA	TGTGCCAGCAGCCCGGACCCCGCGGACCAGCGGGGGATTCCGGAGACCCAGTACTTC	CASSPDPADQRGIPETQYF
TRBD2	TRBV28	TRBJ2-3	NA	TGTGCCAGCGGAAGCGGGGGGAGGGATACGCAGTATTTT	CASGSGGRDTQYF